Detailed here is one T cell receptor (beta chain). The table came from immunoSEQ multiplex PCR; TCRdb's copy has only in-frame clones and leaves some out. The sample carries around 1.9 million clones, 85% to 95% recorded once. The sample belongs to a study of shared clonotypes between healthy human individuals. CD8 cells regarded as naive lacked CD45RO, were positively chosen for CCR7, and omitted terminally differentiated effector memory CD45RA+ cells. From germline, CDR1 is MDHEN and CDR2 SYDVKM. The ends were cut back, 7 bases at V and 2 bases at J, with 15 bases in the middle. This CDR3 spans 14 amino acids.

This receptor was identified in a young man in good health. Some clones in this sample may be carry-over from other donors' samples. The V gene is TRBV28, the J gene TRBJ2-7; tentative D call: TRBD2 (6 bases). The specimen was naive CD8+ T cells from PBMCs. CDR3 nucleotides: TGTGCCAGCACCCCCCCGGGGGAGGCCTACGAGCAGTACTTC. Encoded protein: CASTPPGEAYEQYF.